This record covers a single TCR beta chain. No cognate antigen has been identified for it. No much larger clone is present one base from it, and per-base qualities are unavailable. The sample belongs to a study of cytomegalovirus exposure and HLA in healthy donors (dated by TCRdb to the late 2010s). About the investigation overall: In an earlier analysis of about 560 of the donors, about 260 Gb of sequence data and just under 120 million unique TCR beta sequences from about 190 million T cells were reported. An early release that covered about 600 HLA-typed donors contained approximately 300 gigabases of sequencing data and tens of millions of unique TCR sequences. Of the 300 to 500 genotyped donors, approximately 81% were placed in the genetic ancestry cluster associated with self-reported Caucasian donors. The study aimed to test whether signatures of past pathogen exposure could be identified by cataloging public T cell receptors. The T cell repertoires of several hundred subjects were profiled by immunosequencing and related to cytomegalovirus serostatus. Besides the first cohort of more than 650 subjects, a separate validation cohort made up of 120 different subjects was used. The study combined high-throughput TCR immunosequencing, statistical association of individual TCRs with disease status, and machine learning to predict cytomegalovirus infection status. In a later analysis, previously published TCR beta repertoires from 600 to 850 donors were re-analyzed and high-resolution HLA genotyping was added so that TCR occurrence patterns could be studied. In the later analysis, no new phenotypic data were used to find candidate immune exposures; instead, reliance was placed on TCR beta sequences and their occurrence across donors. An earlier analysis of around 540 of the donors applied high-throughput TCR beta sequencing to assess whether each TCR beta V gene segment acted as functional or pseudogenic. Donor age, sex, ethnicity and CMV serostatus were collected together with the repertoire data. In a later genetic analysis, genome-wide SNP genotypes for about 55% of the roughly 670 donors were used, and that subset was treated as a discovery cohort. Every discovery cohort repertoire had been produced on one sequencing platform. HLA typing covered class I and class II loci at four-digit resolution. Typing coverage differed by locus: A, B, C, DRB1 and DQB1 were typed in about 629-630 donors, DQA1 in about 510, DPA1 in approximately 610, and DPB1 in 400 to 480. Roughly five DR-DQ haplotypes were handled as single units for association and clustering because linkage in the cohort was strong. Among a few hundred genotyped donors of the cohort, an average of around 240,000 unique TCR beta nucleotide sequences were sequenced per donor, about a sixth of them non-productive.

The cohort was made up of 666 healthy bone marrow donors. Cohort members were all nominally healthy when sampled, although unrecorded immune exposures were likely present. The donor was CMV seronegative and belonged to the group of roughly 330 seronegative cohort members. A peripheral blood sample was provided by each donor, and peripheral blood mononuclear cells were used for TCR beta sequencing. Genomic DNA extraction from the blood cell samples was performed with the Qiagen DNeasy Blood Extraction Kit. What the authors observed across the whole study: The study gave a list of some 150 TCR beta chains associated with cytomegalovirus. According to a later analysis, TCR association rates differed among HLA loci, with DRB1 alleles showing the most associated TCRs and HLA-C alleles showing the fewest. In both the original and validation cohorts, the classifier was reported to diagnose cytomegalovirus status with high specificity and sensitivity. An association between a missense DCLRE1C variant and V-gene and J-gene trimming of TCR beta chains was found in a later genetic analysis and replicated in an independent cohort. An earlier analysis of approximately 600 of the donors showed that most TCR beta V segments appeared in productive rearrangements either about 90% or about 30% of the time, which broadly matched IMGT annotations. Several of the top co-occurrence clusters appeared to be linked to parvovirus B19, influenza, CMV and Epstein-Barr virus, according to a later analysis. Around 16 rarely observed V segments, including chromosome 9 orphons, were excluded from the earlier analysis of 550 to 700 of the donors because counts were too low. Correlated functional status among segregating V segments might reflect linkage disequilibrium, but an unknown experimental factor could not be ruled out. A further reported finding was that TCR beta sequences accurately predicted the HLA-A and HLA-B alleles for most subjects in the first cohort. Presence/absence analyses assumed roughly uniform sequencing depth across donors, an assumption that may not hold. At a false discovery rate of 0.05, a later analysis linked around 17,000 TCR beta sequences to specific HLA alleles. The authors suggested that the approach could potentially be extended to other disease states and immunological phenotypes. In a later genetic analysis, fewer N-insertions in productive TCRs were reported among donors in an Asian-associated ancestry cluster than the approximately 710-donor mean. A cluster of highly shared sequence variants was judged likely to represent a technical artifact of the sequencing pipeline. Three of the identified cytomegalovirus-associated TCR beta chains were confirmed in vitro to be specific for cytomegalovirus antigens. The 87-base-pair reads could not distinguish some IMGT-functional V segments, including TRBV6-2 and TRBV6-3, so those segments were excluded. According to a later analysis, most CMV-associated TCR beta chains appeared to be HLA-restricted, and the HLA associations seemed to be driven largely by CMV exposure. Only TCR beta chains were sequenced in this cohort, and the absence of alpha or paired-chain data limited detectable features. Immune exposure information for the cohort was limited to CMV serostatus. Most TCR sequences were seen in very few donors, while some public TCRs were found in many individuals. When HLA alleles, especially DR and DQ, strongly co-occurred, TCR associations were difficult to assign to individual alleles. In a later analysis, HLA-associated TCR beta chains showed more clonal expansion and lower generation probabilities than non-associated chains that were equally common. HLA typing was unavailable for some donors at each locus, so association tests used only the typed subset.

The receptor library was made with the immunoSEQ multiplex PCR assay. For the multiplex PCR, a mixture combining 60 forward primers for TCR Vbeta segments and 13 reverse primers for TCR Jbeta segments was used. Amplification of the CDR3 region of rearranged TCR beta genes was performed with a multiplex PCR assay on genomic DNA. The amplified TCR beta libraries were sequenced on the Illumina HiSeq System as 87-base-pair reads. The study's processing was this. Across the 670 or so repertoires, a later analysis counted tens of millions of unique TCR beta chains, roughly 11 million of which were shared by at least two donors. Raw reads were error-corrected and collapsed into unique sequences with a nearest-neighbor algorithm that merged closely related sequences to remove PCR and sequencing errors. V, D and J gene segments were assigned by aligning CDR3 sequences to IMGT reference sequences. For a sequence to be retained, at least a six-nucleotide match to both a V gene segment and a J gene segment was required. Rearrangements were called productive when the CDR3 lacked stop codons and stayed in frame with V and J; all others were non-productive. CDR3 was defined according to IMGT convention as the region running from the second conserved V-encoded cysteine to the conserved J-encoded phenylalanine. The earlier analysis of a few hundred of the donors excluded sequences that lacked an unambiguous match to a single V gene segment. In an earlier analysis of approximately 550 of the donors, V segments were called functional above 56.7% productive rearrangements and were called segregating when the between-donor standard deviation exceeded 5%. To diagnose cytomegalovirus status from the catalog of TCR beta chain sequences, a statistical classification framework was built. In a later analysis, V and J genes were assigned by comparing TCR nucleotide sequences against IMGT/GENE-DB human TR gene sequences. A later analysis assigned CDR3 sequences and most-parsimonious VDJ recombination scenarios with the TCRdist pipeline. A later analysis defined each TCR beta chain by its CDR3 amino acid sequence plus V-gene family, and excluded reads lacking a unique V-gene family. A later analysis removed 500 to 600 highly shared, low-generation-probability nucleotide sequences to deal with suspected cross-contamination and a sequencing artifact. A later analysis calculated a clonal expansion index for each public chain from normalized within-repertoire ranks of inferred template counts. A later analysis computed generation probabilities with a VDJ recombination model fitted to out-of-frame rearrangements, and checked the results against IGoR. Hypergeometric tests were used in a later analysis to score TCR-TCR, TCR-HLA and TCR-CMV co-occurrence, with a repertoire-size bias correction applied to the TCR pairs. To estimate false discovery rates, a later analysis permuted the HLA or CMV assignments 20 times. A later analysis grouped co-occurring TCRs with DBSCAN, adding TCRdist sequence similarity when clustering within HLA-allele-positive subsets. Repertoires with fewer than 30,000 or more than 120,000 public chains were left out of co-occurrence clustering, as were about 5 repertoires with anomalous nucleotide sharing. The immuneACCESS repertoire file appears here via TCRdb, limited to in-frame rearrangements. These files lack a portion of the clones; in checked studies, under half of the deficit traces to unresolved V genes, and the cause of the others is not known. From that table come the V and J calls and clone size; the DNA was used to work out D and trimming. This sample comprises about 200,000 clones, 60% to 80% of them detected only once. Around 2% of the sample comes from the top ten.

Trimming takes 5 bases from V and 2 bases from J, and the germline ends sit 12 bases apart. CDR1 and CDR2 are read off the germline V gene as LGHNT and FRNRAP. The CDR3 covers 14 residues, taking in both the cysteine and the phenylalanine. The DNA shown is the 42-base CDR3, in frame from base 1. The receptor was isolated from a man aged 18 to 30 in good health and CMV-seronegative. What was sequenced was PBMCs. The chain links TRBV12-5 with TRBJ1-1; no confident D gene assignment can be made. The CDR3 in this case is CASGPGDFNTEAFF. The nucleotide sequence reads as follows: TGTGCTAGTGGTCCCGGCGACTTTAACACTGAAGCTTTCTTT.